The clone carrying this T cell receptor beta chain was detected many times. What it recognizes is unknown. Trimming pared 3 bases from V and 3 bases from J, leaving 21 bases between. The CDR3 spans 17 residues. Germline CDR1 and CDR2: MNHNS and SASEGT. These data are taken from a study of T cells in Graves' hyperthyroidism and ophthalmopathy. Study conclusions and caveats: For ophthalmopathy, model prediction preceded onset by a median roughly 6.2 months. Most clonotypes expanded in the thyroid (above 0.001) were also present in blood.

Extraction of PBMCs used approximately 10 ml of fresh peripheral blood. TCR beta CDR3 region amplification was performed from RNA transcripts. Initially, a first-round RT-PCR of the TCR CDR3 employed the HTBI primer set. TCRdb used MiXCR to reprocess the multiplex PCR reads, holding one entry per CDR3 protein. The data contain around 520,000 distinct CDR3 sequences, 12% to 15% of them singletons. The V and J genes are TRBV6-1 and TRBJ2-7; D is ambiguous. Specimen: blood. The clonotype was recovered from a woman in her thirties or forties with Graves' hyperthyroidism. The CDR3 reads CASSDLPTIRLGYEQYF. For the CDR3, the DNA is TGTGCCAGCAGTGACTTACCGACCATAAGGTTGGGCTACGAGCAGTACTTC.